The 17 T cell receptor beta chains given below trace back to one sample, sequenced in a study of control samples from healthy donors and cancer patients. The protocol was immunoSEQ multiplex PCR, while the TCRdb copy is restricted to in-frame clones and leaves out a portion. In the table there are 120,000 or so clones, 80% to 90% of which are singletons. Sequenced sample: blood. These receptors came from a man aged 55 to 70 in good health.

V usage is TRBV7-9 and J usage is TRBJ2-2; D gene uncertain. Trimming took off 1 base at V and 8 bases at J, with 8 bases between the two ends. This CDR3 has 13 residues. The V gene's germline CDR1 is SEHNR and CDR2 FQNEAQ (reference sequence). Here the CDR3 reads CASSLVVVGELFF. CDR3 nucleotides: TGTGCCAGCAGCTTAGTTGTGGTTGGGGAGCTGTTTTTT.

The chain is built from TRBV3-1 (or the pseudogene TRBV3-2) and TRBJ2-1, with D perhaps being TRBD1 or TRBD2 (5 bases each). Germline assignment: CDR1 LGHDT and CDR2 YNNKEL (reference sequence). V lost 4 bases to trimming and J lost 6 bases, with 22 bases between them. The CDR3 has 17 amino acids. CDR3 loop: CASSLRVWQGGGNEQFF. CDR3 nucleotide sequence: TGTGCCAGCAGCCTACGAGTCTGGCAGGGTGGGGGCAATGAGCAGTTCTTC.

The V call is TRBV7-9, the J call TRBJ2-1; D remains ambiguous. This CDR3 has 13 residues. Germline CDR1 is SEHNR and CDR2 is FQNEAQ (reference sequence). V was trimmed by 2 bases and J by 7 bases, leaving 9 bases between them. CDR3 DNA sequence: TGTGCCAGCAGCTTATCCCCAGGAAATGAGCAGTTCTTC. Translating it yields CASSLSPGNEQFF. The full variable domain, with the rest looked up from reference TRBV7-9 and TRBJ2-1, is DTGVSQNPRHKITKRGQNVTFRCDPISEHNRLYWYRQTLGQGPEFLTYFQNEAQLEKSRLLSDRFSAERPKGSFSTLEIQRTEQGDSAMYLCASSLSPGNEQFFGPGTRLTVL.

This sequence joins TRBV5-1 and TRBJ1-2, with 11 bases lining up with TRBD1. Trimming cost V 0 bases and J 10 bases; bases outside gene matches: 2. CDR3 length: 13 amino acids. Germline CDR1 is SGHRS and CDR2 is YFSETQ. CDR3 coding DNA: TGCGCCAGCAGCTTGGGGACAGGGGGCGACTACACCTTC. Protein sequence: CASSLGTGGDYTF.

This chain connects TRBV7-2 to TRBJ2-2; 13 bases fit TRBD2. The CDR3 is 19 amino acids. Germline V lookup: CDR1 SGHTA, CDR2 FQGNSA. Germline trimming cut 0 bases from V and 7 bases from J; bases unmatched to any gene: 11. The CDR3 nucleotides are TGTGCCAGCAGCTTAGCCGTACTAGCGGGGGGGCTGAGTGACGGGGAGCTGTTTTTT. Translated, it gives CASSLAVLAGGLSDGELFF.

This chain connects TRBV2 to TRBJ1-4; the match to TRBD1 covers 9 bases. The CDR3 totals 15 residues. Germline CDR1 is SNHLY and CDR2 is FYNNEI. Losses at the gene ends were 3 bases for V and 10 bases for J; bases not matched to a gene: 9. CDR3 residues: CASSERGQGSAKLFF. CDR3 sequence (DNA): TGTGCCAGCAGTGAGAGGGGACAGGGATCCGCAAAACTGTTTTTT.

The V call is TRBV7-8, the J call TRBJ1-4; possibly TRBD1 for D (6 bases). CDR1 and CDR2 (germline): SGHVS, FQNEAQ. There are 15 residues in the CDR3. V lost 5 bases to trimming and J lost 3 bases, with 13 bases between them. The CDR3 spells CASSRGGRANEKLFF. CDR3 sequence (DNA): TGTGCCAGCAGCCGAGGGGGAAGGGCTAATGAAAAACTGTTTTTT.

V and J are TRBV6-2 or TRBV6-3 and TRBJ2-4; possibly TRBD2 for D (6 bases). The CDR3 is made up of 15 amino acids. The ends were cut back, 2 bases at V and 4 bases at J, with 12 bases in the middle. Germline V CDR1 and CDR2: MNHEY, SVGEGT. CDR3 bases: TGTGCCAGCAGTTACCCGGGGACTCGGAAAAACATTCAGTACTTC. As protein: CASSYPGTRKNIQYF.

The chain links TRBV7-3 to TRBJ2-5; D perhaps matches TRBD2 (6 bases). Germline CDR1 is SGHTA and CDR2 is FQGTGA. With 2 bases removed from V and 5 bases from J, the gap between germline ends came to 12 bases. This CDR3 is built from 14 residues. This chain's CDR3 is CASSLYGRTETQYF. The DNA for the CDR3 is TGTGCCAGCAGCTTATATGGGAGGACGGAGACCCAGTACTTC.

The chain has TRBV12-3 or TRBV12-4 and TRBJ2-3, with D uncertain. This CDR3 spans 11 amino acids. V was clipped by 5 bases and J by 2 bases, with 2 bases between them. The CDR3 here is CASSITDTQYF. As DNA, the CDR3 is TGTGCCAGCAGTATCACAGATACGCAGTATTTT.

The chain combines TRBV18 with TRBJ2-5; D is unresolved. V dropped 2 bases and J dropped 2 bases, with 6 bases sitting between them. The germline V gene encodes CDR1 KGHSH and CDR2 LQKENI. This CDR3 spans 13 amino acids. CDR3 region: CASSPNHQETQYF. The CDR3 DNA follows: TGTGCCAGCTCACCAAACCATCAAGAGACCCAGTACTTC.

The rearrangement joins TRBV10-3 to TRBJ1-5, with TRBD1 identical over 7 bases. Trimming cost V 10 bases and J 0 bases; bases outside gene matches: 6. The CDR3 runs to 14 residues. Germline loops: CDR1 ENHRY, CDR2 SYGVKD. The CDR3 region has the DNA TGTGCCAGCCAGACAGGGATTAGCAATCAGCCCCAGCATTTT. Amino acids: CASQTGISNQPQHF.

The chain uses TRBV20-1 and TRBJ2-7; TRBD1 matches at 7 bases. Trimming took 3 bases from V and 4 from J; bases not matched to a gene: 6. Per germline, CDR1 DFQATT and CDR2 SNEGSKA (reference sequence). CDR3 length: 13 residues. The CDR3 region has the DNA TGCAGTGCTAGTCCGGGACAGAATTACGAGCAGTACTTC. The encoded protein is CSASPGQNYEQYF.

The chain has TRBV3-1 (or the pseudogene TRBV3-2) and TRBJ2-3; possibly TRBD1 for D (5 bases). This CDR3 comprises 14 residues. The ends were cut back, 4 bases at V and 6 bases at J, with 14 bases in the middle. The germline gives CDR1 LGHDT, CDR2 YNNKEL (reference sequence). For the CDR3, the DNA is TGTGCCAGCAGCCTAGGGCAGGGTGGCGATACGCAGTATTTT. Translated: CASSLGQGGDTQYF.

This chain joins TRBV7-2 and TRBJ2-3, with D perhaps TRBD1 (6 bases). The V end was cut by 3 bases, the J end by 0 bases, with 16 bases between. This CDR3 spans 17 amino acids. Germline-derived CDR1 and CDR2 are SGHTA and FQGNSA. The CDR3 here is CASSLRRGTNSTDTQYF. The CDR3 DNA reads TGTGCCAGCAGCTTGAGGCGAGGGACAAATAGCACAGATACGCAGTATTTT.

This clone showed up just once. CDR3 sequence: CSASGGSGYGYTF. DNA for the CDR3: TGCAGTGCTAGTGGGGGAAGCGGCTATGGCTACACCTTC. The chain has TRBV20-1 and TRBJ1-2; tentatively, D is TRBD1 (5 bases). CDR3 length: 13 residues. Per germline, CDR1 DFQATT and CDR2 SNEGSKA (reference sequence). V was cut by 3 bases and J by 4 bases, with 12 bases left in between.

The count of this clone is one. The gene calls are TRBV2 and TRBJ1-4, with D hard to call. CDR1 is SNHLY, CDR2 FYNNEI, per germline. This CDR3 spans 17 amino acids. V lost 7 bases to trimming and J lost 4 bases, with 22 bases between them. CDR3 in amino acids: CASMLGGSGRINEKLFF. Here the CDR3 DNA reads TGTGCCAGCATGCTCGGTGGATCTGGGCGGATTAATGAAAAACTGTTTTTT.